These 7 T cell receptor beta chains were sequenced from one sample in a study of T cell repertoires in cytomegalovirus infection. One entry per CDR3 protein, called by TCRdb with MiXCR from the reads. The profile shows about 360,000 distinct CDR3 sequences, 15% to 20% of them singletons. The sequencing input was PBMCs. The receptors originated from a human donor in good health (CMV status not recorded). Some clones in this sample may be carry-over from other donors' samples.

The sample holds many counts of this clonotype. This sequence joins TRBV5-5 and TRBJ2-7; 8 bases are a match to TRBD1. The CDR3 length is 15 residues. Losses at the gene ends were 4 bases for V and 0 bases for J; bases not matched to a gene: 6. From germline, CDR1 is SGHKS and CDR2 YYEKEE (reference sequence). In DNA, the CDR3 is TGTGCCAGCAGCATGACCGGGACAGGCTCCTACGAGCAGTACTTC. Its protein product is CASSMTGTGSYEQYF.

This clonotype has only a few counts. The chain links TRBV19 to TRBJ1-1; unclear D gene. The V gene lost 2 bases and the J gene lost 3 bases, with 13 bases spanning the gap. CDR3 size: 15 residues. Germline lookup yields CDR1 LNHDA and CDR2 SQIVND (reference sequence). DNA of the CDR3: TGTGCCAGTAGTATAACAGCCCTATCCGACACTGAAGCTTTCTTT. As protein: CASSITALSDTEAFF.

This clonotype was observed many times. This sequence joins TRBV12-3 or TRBV12-4 and TRBJ2-3; 9 bases align to TRBD2. Germline trimming cut 7 bases from V and 9 bases from J; bases unmatched to any gene: 8. There are 13 residues in the CDR3. CDR3 residues: CASNLAGSGTQYF. DNA for the CDR3: TGTGCCAGCAACCTAGCGGGGTCCGGGACGCAGTATTTT.

This clonotype was observed many times. V gene TRBV7-2 combines with J gene TRBJ1-2, with D possibly TRBD1 on 5 matching bases. The V gene's germline CDR1 is SGHTA and CDR2 FQGNSA. CDR3 length: 15 amino acids. Trimming removed 2 bases from V and 0 bases from J, with 10 bases in between. The CDR3 sequence: CASSLPPGSNYGYTF. In DNA form, the CDR3 reads TGTGCCAGCAGCTTACCGCCAGGGTCTAACTATGGCTACACCTTC.

The V call is TRBV7-6, the J call TRBJ2-7, with TRBD2 matching over 8 bases. V shed 3 bases, J shed 4 bases, and the junction held 5 bases outside the gene matches. Germline lookup yields CDR1 SGHVS and CDR2 FNYEAQ. CDR3 length: 14 amino acids. In DNA, the CDR3 is TGTGCCAGCAGCTTGTTTAGCGGGAATTACGAGCAGTACTTC. Its translation is CASSLFSGNYEQYF.

A few counts support this clonotype. The rearrangement links TRBV7-9 to TRBJ1-4; weak D call: TRBD1 (5 bases). The germline gives CDR1 SEHNR, CDR2 FQNEAQ (reference sequence). The CDR3 is 14 residues long. Deletions cut 7 bases from V and 7 bases from J, with 16 bases between. The CDR3 reads CASTSGPSFEKLFF. Written as DNA, the CDR3 is TGTGCCAGCACGTCGGGACCGTCGTTTGAAAAACTGTTTTTT.

Many counts were recorded for this clonotype. The V gene is TRBV7-3, the J gene TRBJ1-6; D gene ambiguous. The length of the CDR3 is 15 residues. Germline assignment: CDR1 SGHTA and CDR2 FQGTGA. Between the trimmed V and J ends, which lost 5 bases and 7 bases, there was a span of 15 bases. The CDR3 nucleotides are TGTGCCAGCAGCCGGGCCTCATCAGACAATTCACCCCTCCACTTT. This gives the protein CASSRASSDNSPLHF.